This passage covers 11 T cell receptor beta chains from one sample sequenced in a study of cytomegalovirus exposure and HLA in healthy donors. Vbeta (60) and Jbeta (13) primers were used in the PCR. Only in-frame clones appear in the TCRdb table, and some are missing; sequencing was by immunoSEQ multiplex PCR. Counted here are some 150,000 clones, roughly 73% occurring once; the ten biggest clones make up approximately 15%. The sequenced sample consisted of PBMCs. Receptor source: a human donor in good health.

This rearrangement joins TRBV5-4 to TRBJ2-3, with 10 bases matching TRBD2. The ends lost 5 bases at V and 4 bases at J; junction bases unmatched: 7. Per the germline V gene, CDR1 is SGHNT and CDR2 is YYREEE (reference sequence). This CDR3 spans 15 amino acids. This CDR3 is CASSQTSGVSDTQYF. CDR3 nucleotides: TGTGCCAGCAGTCAAACTAGCGGGGTATCAGATACGCAGTATTTT.

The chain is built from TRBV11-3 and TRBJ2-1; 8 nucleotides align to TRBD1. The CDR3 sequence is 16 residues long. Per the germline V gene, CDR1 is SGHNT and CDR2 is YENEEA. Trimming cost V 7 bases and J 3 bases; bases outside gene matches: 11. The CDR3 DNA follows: TGTGCCAGCAACGGACAGGGTTTAGGGGACTACAATGAGCAGTTCTTC. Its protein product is CASNGQGLGDYNEQFF.

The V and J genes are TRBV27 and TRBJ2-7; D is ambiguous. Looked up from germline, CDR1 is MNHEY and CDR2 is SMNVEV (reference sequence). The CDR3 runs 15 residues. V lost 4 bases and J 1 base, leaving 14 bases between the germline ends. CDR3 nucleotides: TGTGCCAGCAGTTGGCAAGCTCCGGGTTCCTACGAGCAGTACTTC. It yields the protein CASSWQAPGSYEQYF.

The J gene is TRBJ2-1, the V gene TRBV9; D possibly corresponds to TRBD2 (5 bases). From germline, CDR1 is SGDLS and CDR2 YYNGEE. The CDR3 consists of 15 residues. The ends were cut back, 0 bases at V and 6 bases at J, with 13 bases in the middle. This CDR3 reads CASSVGAGLTNEQFF. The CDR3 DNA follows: TGTGCCAGCAGCGTAGGGGCGGGCCTGACCAATGAGCAGTTCTTC. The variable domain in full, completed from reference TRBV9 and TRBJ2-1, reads DSGVTQTPKHLITATGQRVTLRCSPRSGDLSVYWYQQSLDQGLQFLIQYYNGEERAKGNILERFSAQQFPDLHSELNLSSLELGDSALYFCASSVGAGLTNEQFFGPGTRLTVL.

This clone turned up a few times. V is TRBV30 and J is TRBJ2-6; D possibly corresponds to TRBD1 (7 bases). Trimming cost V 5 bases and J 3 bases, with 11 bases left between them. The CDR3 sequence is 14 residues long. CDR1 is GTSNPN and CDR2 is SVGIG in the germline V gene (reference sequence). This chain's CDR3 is CAWGRTGGANVLTF. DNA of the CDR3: TGTGCCTGGGGGAGGACAGGTGGGGCCAACGTCCTGACTTTC. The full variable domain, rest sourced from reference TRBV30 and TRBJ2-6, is SQTIHQWPATLVQPVGSPLSLECTVEGTSNPNLYWYRQAAGRGLQLLFYSVGIGQISSEVPQNLSASRPQDRQFILSSKKLLLSDSGFYLCAWGRTGGANVLTFGAGSRLTVL.

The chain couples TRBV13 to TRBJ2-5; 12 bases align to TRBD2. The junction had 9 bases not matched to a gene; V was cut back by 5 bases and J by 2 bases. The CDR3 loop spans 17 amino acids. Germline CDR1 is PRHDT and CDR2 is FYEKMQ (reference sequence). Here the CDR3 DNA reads TGTGCCAGCAGCCCCTGGACTAGCGGGACACCTCAAGAGACCCAGTACTTC. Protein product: CASSPWTSGTPQETQYF.

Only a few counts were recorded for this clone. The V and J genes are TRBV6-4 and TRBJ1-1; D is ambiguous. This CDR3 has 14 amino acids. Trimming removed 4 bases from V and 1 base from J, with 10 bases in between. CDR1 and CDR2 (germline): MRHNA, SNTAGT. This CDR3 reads CASSASPGNTEAFF. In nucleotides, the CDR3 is TGTGCCAGCAGTGCTTCACCAGGGAACACTGAAGCTTTCTTT.

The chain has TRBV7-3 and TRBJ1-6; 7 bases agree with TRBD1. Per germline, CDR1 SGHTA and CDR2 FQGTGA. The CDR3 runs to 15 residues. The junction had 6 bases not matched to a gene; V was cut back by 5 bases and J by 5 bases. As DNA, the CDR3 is TGTGCCAGCAGCCTTAGACAGGGAGATAATTCACCCCTCCACTTT. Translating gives CASSLRQGDNSPLHF.

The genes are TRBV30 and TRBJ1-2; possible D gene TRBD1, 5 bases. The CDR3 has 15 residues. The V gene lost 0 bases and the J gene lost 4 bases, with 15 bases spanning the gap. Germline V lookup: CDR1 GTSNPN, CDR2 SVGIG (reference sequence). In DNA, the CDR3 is TGTGCCTGGAGTGTACGGGGGAGTAGGGGCTATGGCTACACCTTC. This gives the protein CAWSVRGSRGYGYTF.

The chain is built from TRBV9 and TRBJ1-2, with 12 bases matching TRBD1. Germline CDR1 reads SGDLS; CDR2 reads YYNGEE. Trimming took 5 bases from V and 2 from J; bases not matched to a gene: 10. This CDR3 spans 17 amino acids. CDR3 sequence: CASSAFGTGGRNYGYTF. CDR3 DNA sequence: TGTGCCAGCAGTGCATTTGGGACAGGGGGCAGAAACTATGGCTACACCTTC.

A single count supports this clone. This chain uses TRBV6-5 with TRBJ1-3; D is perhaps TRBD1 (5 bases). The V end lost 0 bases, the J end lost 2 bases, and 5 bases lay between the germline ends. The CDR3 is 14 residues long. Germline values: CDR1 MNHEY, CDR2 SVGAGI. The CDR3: CASSYSRAGNTIYF. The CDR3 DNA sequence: TGTGCCAGCAGTTACTCCAGGGCTGGAAACACCATATATTTT.